One sample yielded the 3 T cell receptor beta chains listed below, sequenced in a study of OX40 agonist ivuxolimab in advanced cancers. Using immunoSEQ multiplex PCR, the repertoire was profiled, and TCRdb retains in-frame clones only, with some absent. The sample lists some 10,000 clones, about 79% occurring once. The specimen comprised CD4+ or CD8+ T cells sorted from blood, sampled in a trial of the OX40 agonist ivuxolimab. These receptors were collected from an adult with an advanced solid tumor such as melanoma, head and neck, liver or kidney cancer.

This chain links TRBV27 with TRBJ2-5; D unclear. The CDR3 is 14 amino acids. CDR1 is MNHEY and CDR2 is SMNVEV in the germline V gene (reference sequence). The V gene lost 5 bases and the J gene lost 5 bases, with 15 bases spanning the gap. This chain's CDR3 is CASSLAWGRETQYF. Written as DNA, the CDR3 is TGTGCCAGCAGTCTCGCGTGGGGTCGGGAGACCCAGTACTTC.

This clone was observed a single time. This chain uses TRBV6-5 with TRBJ1-2, with 7 bases aligning to TRBD1. Germline V gives CDR1 MNHEY, CDR2 SVGAGI. V was clipped by 6 bases and J by 2 bases; unmatched bases: 6. This CDR3 has 14 amino acids. The CDR3 coding sequence is TGTGCCAGCAGCCGGGACAGCGAAAACTATGGCTACACCTTC. Translated, it gives CASSRDSENYGYTF.

The genes are TRBV11-2 and TRBJ2-2; TRBD1 aligns across 8 bases. V shed 2 bases and J 5 bases; nucleotides not matched to a gene: 1. The CDR3 runs to 14 residues. The V gene's germline CDR1 is SGHAT and CDR2 FQNNGV. DNA for the CDR3: TGTGCCAGCAGCTTACAGGGGGCGACCGGGGAGCTGTTTTTT. It encodes CASSLQGATGELFF.